This entry is about one T cell receptor beta chain. As yet, its antigen is unknown. Researchers grouped second doses given at about 4 or about 12 weeks into one pool. The data were obtained in a study of T cell responses to AZD1222 COVID-19 vaccine. Broader study findings: Sampled repertoires all dated from after the peak T cell response. Donors were chiefly white British, with a greater number of females, and clonal diversity was perhaps underestimated.

Generated by immunoSEQ multiplex PCR, the TCRdb table keeps only in-frame clones and is missing some. The table includes 100,000 to 150,000 clones, around 90% detected once. This clonotype originated in an adult who received the AZD1222 COVID-19 vaccine. The sample consisted of peripheral blood, taken 28 days after the second AZD1222 dose.

The CDR3 loop is CASKGRGLGNTIYF. CDR3 DNA sequence: TGTGCCAGCAAGGGCAGGGGGCTAGGAAACACCATATATTTT. The chain has TRBV28 and TRBJ1-3; TRBD1 matches at 8 bases. The V segment lost 7 bases and the J segment 4 bases; nucleotides outside the gene matches: 6. This CDR3 spans 14 amino acids. Germline V gene sequence: CDR1 MDHEN, CDR2 SYDVKM. Full variable domain (outside the CDR3, taken from reference TRBV28 and TRBJ1-3): DVKVTQSSRYLVKRTGEKVFLECVQDMDHENMFWYRQDPGLGLRLIYFSYDVKMKEKGDIPEGYSVSREKKERFSLILESASTNQTSMYLCASKGRGLGNTIYFGEGSWLTVV.